This TCR beta chain was obtained from a study of cytomegalovirus exposure and HLA in healthy donors. Overall study findings and caveats: V- and J-gene trimming of TCR beta was linked (in a later analysis) to a missense DCLRE1C variant.

Germline V gene lookup returns CDR1 MDHEN and CDR2 SYDVKM. The ends lost 2 bases at V and 3 bases at J; junction bases unmatched: 10. The length of the CDR3 is 16 residues. The PCR used 60 Vbeta and 13 Jbeta primers. Libraries were prepared by immunoSEQ multiplex PCR; TCRdb keeps only in-frame clonotypes and omits some of them. The sample includes approximately 110,000 clones. Note on this clone: Its antigen is currently unknown.

This receptor was obtained from a man younger than 40 in good health and CMV-seronegative. Sequencing was carried out using PBMCs. The V call is TRBV28, the J call TRBJ2-7; 7 positions match TRBD1. The CDR3 nucleotides are TGTGCCAGCAGTTTACTCGGACAGGCAGGACTCTACGAGCAGTACTTC. Its protein product is CASSLLGQAGLYEQYF.